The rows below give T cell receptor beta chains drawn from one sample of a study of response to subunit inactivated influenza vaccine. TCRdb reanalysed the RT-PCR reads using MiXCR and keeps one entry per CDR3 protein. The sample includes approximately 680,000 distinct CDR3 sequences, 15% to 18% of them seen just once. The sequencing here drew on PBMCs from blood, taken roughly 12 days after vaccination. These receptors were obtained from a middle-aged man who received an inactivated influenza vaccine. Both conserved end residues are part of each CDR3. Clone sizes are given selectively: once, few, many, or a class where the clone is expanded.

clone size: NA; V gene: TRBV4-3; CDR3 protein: CASSQEPGTGTGELFF
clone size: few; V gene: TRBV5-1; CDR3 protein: CASSDDRGTETQYF
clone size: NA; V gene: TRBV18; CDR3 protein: CASSPRASNSPLHF
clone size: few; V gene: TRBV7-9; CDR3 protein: CASSLGEFGTRDEAFF
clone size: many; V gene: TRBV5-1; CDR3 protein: CASSPRTAYEQYF
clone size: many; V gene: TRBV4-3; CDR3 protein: CASSQDLGQANEKLFF
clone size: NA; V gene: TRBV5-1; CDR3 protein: CASDPGSGSGTDTQYF
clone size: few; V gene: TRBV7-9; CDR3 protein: CASSPMPVAYGYTF
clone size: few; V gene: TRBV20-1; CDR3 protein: CSARGVKGSFEAFF
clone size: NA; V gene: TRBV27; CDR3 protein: CASSTNKETQYF
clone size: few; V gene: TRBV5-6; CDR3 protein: CASSRGTGFGREQYF
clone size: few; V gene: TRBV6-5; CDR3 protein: CASSYSQGYYEQYF
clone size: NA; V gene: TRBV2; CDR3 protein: CASSSTGVWTDTQYF
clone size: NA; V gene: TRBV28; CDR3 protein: CASSLFRGTNSPLHF
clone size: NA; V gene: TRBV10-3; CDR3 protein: CAIAQNSNQPQHF
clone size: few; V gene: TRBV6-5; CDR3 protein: CASSYSVRGYEQYF
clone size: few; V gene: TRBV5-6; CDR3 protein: CASSWSGTGNYGYTF
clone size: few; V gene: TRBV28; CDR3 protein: CASSLTSNYGYTF
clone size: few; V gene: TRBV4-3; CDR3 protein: CASSQVNPSYEQYF
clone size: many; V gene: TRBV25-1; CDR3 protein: CASSVYRGGYTF
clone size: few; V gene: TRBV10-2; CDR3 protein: CASSRTMTSSSYNEQFF
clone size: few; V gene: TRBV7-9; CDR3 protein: CASSLERRGRTEAFF
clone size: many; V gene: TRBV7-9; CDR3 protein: CASSASGRPNNEQFF
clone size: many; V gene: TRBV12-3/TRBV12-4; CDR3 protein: CASSFRGSGELFF
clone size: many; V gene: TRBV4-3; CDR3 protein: CASSQERNYGYTF
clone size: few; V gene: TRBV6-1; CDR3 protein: CASRFRQEGGTDTQYF
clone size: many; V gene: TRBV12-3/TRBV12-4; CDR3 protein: CASSFGLASQETQYF
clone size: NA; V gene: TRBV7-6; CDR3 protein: CASSSHGPGEQFF
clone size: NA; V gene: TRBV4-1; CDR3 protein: CASSPETRNTEAFF
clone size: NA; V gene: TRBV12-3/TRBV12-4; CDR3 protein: CASSFAQGMSDTQYF
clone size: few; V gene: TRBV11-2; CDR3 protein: CASSSRAGTHSQFF
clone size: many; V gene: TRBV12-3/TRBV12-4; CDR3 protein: CASNLGGANTGELFF
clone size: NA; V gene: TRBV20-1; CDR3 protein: CSASRTAYEQYF
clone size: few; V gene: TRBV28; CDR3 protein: CASSLWQGARSNEQFF
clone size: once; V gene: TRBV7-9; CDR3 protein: CASSRDRVQVTEAFF
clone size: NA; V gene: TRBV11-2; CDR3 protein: CASSLPSSGGYNEQFF
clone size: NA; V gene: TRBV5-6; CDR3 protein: CASSVRHTGVGYTF
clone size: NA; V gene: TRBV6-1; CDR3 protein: CASRKEDLLNTEAFF
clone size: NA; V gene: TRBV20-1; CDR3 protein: CSARDVGTGGAYEQYF
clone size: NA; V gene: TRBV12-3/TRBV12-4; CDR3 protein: CASGIVETQYF
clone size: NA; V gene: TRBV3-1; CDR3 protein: CASSQASGVLNTEAFF
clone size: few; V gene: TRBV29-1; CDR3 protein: CSVSGTRPDNEQFF
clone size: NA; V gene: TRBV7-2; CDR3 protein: CASSGNHQGTPQYF
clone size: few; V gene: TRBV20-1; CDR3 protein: CSAWTSGSPLSYNEQFF
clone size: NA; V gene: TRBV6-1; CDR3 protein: CASTPGQGDSGYTF
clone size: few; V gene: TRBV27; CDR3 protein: CASSTIAGNQPQHF
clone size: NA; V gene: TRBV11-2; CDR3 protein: CASSLPPGLGAFF
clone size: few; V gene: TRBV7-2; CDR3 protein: CASSLVELAGEQYF
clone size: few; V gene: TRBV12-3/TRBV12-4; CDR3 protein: CASSLTPPEQYF
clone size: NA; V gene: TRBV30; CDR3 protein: CAWSQGSQNIQYF